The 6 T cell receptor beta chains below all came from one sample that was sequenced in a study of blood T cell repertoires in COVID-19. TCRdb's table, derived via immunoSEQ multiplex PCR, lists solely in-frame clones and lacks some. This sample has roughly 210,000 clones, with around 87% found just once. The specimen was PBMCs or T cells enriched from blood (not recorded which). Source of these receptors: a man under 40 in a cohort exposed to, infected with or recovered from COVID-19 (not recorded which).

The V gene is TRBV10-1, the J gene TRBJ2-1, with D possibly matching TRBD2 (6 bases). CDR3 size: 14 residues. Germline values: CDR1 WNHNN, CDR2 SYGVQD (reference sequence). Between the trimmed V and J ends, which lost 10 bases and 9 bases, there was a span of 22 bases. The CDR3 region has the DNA TGCGCCACCGCGGTCGCGGGACCCGGAGCTGAGCAGTTCTTC. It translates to CATAVAGPGAEQFF.

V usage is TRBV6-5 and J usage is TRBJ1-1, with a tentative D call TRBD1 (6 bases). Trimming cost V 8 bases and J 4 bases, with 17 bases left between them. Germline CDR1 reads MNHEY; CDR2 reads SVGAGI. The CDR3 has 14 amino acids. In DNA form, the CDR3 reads TGTGCCAGCCGATCCGACAGGAAGCTCACTGAAGCTTTCTTT. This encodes CASRSDRKLTEAFF.

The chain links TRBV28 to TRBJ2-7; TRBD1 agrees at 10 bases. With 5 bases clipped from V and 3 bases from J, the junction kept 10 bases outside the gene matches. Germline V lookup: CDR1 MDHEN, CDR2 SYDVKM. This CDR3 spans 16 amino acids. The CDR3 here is CASSQIWDRGFYEQYF. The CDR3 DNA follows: TGTGCCAGCAGTCAAATCTGGGACAGGGGTTTCTACGAGCAGTACTTC.

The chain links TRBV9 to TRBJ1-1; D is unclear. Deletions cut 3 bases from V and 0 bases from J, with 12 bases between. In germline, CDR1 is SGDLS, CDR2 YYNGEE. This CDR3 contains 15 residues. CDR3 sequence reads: CASSGKGGVNTEAFF. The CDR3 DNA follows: TGTGCCAGCAGCGGGAAGGGCGGGGTGAACACTGAAGCTTTCTTT.

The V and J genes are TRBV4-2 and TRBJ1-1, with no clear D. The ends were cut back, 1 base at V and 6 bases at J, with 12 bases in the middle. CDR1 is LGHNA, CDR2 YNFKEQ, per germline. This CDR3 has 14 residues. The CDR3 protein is CASSQAWGDSEAFF. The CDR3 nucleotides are TGTGCCAGCAGCCAAGCGTGGGGAGATTCTGAAGCTTTCTTT.

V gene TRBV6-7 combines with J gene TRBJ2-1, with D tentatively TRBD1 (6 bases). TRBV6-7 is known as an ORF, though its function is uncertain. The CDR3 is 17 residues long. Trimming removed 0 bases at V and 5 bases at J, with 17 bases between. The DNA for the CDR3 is TGTGCCAGCAGTTACTCCCATCCCAGGGGTAGGCACAATGAGCAGTTCTTC. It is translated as CASSYSHPRGRHNEQFF.